This TCR beta chain was identified during a study of blood T cell repertoires in COVID-19. Study-level information: Acute and convalescent COVID-19 samples came from the United States, Italy and Spain. T cells, B-cell-depleted T cells, or PBMCs supplied cDNA or gDNA.

How the authors handled the data: Reference gene primer amplification in the assay estimated nucleated cell counts. Only in-frame clones appear in the TCRdb table, and some are missing; sequencing was by immunoSEQ multiplex PCR. V and J calls and clone size come straight from that table; D and trimming were deduced from the DNA. The sample contains tens of thousands of clones, about 90% of which appear only once. Germline CDR1 and CDR2: DFQATT and SNEGSKA (reference sequence). V lost 6 bases, J lost 9 bases, and 9 bases lay in between. The CDR3 length is 10 residues. The sequence came from a human donor with active COVID-19. The donor label of this sample is uncertain. The sample taken for sequencing was peripheral blood. V gene TRBV20-1 combines with J gene TRBJ2-1, with D hard to call. CDR3 sequence: CSAPRREQFF. The DNA of the CDR3 is TGCAGTGCCCCCCGTCGTGAGCAGTTCTTC.